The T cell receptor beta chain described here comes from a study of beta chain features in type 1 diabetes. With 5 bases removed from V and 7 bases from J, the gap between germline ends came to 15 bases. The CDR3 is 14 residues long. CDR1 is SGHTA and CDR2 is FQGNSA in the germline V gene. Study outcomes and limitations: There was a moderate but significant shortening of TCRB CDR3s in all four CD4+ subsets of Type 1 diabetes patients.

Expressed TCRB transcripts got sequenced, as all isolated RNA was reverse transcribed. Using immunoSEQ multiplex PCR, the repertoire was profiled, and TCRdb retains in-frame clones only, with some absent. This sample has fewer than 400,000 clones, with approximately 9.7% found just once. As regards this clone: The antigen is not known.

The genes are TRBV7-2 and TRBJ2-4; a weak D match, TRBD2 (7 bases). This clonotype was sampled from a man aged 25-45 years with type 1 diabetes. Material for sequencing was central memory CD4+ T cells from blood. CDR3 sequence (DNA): TGTGCCAGCAGCGCTAACGGGGGGCCCAACATTCAGTACTTC. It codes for CASSANGGPNIQYF.